The following is a T cell receptor beta chain sequence with its context. The target antigen is unknown. The data belong to a study of a mutant IDH1 vaccine in newly diagnosed glioma. Generated by immunoSEQ multiplex PCR, the TCRdb table keeps only in-frame clones and is missing some. The sample has some 120,000 clones, about four fifths seen once. With V trimmed by 2 bases and J by 2 bases, 1 base remained unmatched. The length of the CDR3 is 14 residues. Germline CDR1 and CDR2: SGHNT and YYREEE (reference sequence). Regarding time point: week 11, during vaccination. The study gave 300 ug of mutant IDH1 20-mer peptide per vaccine dose, with topical imiquimod. Every donor had a new WHO grade 3 or 4 astrocytoma that was IDH1-mutant, with loss of nuclear ATRX.

This rearrangement joins TRBV5-4 to TRBJ2-7; 10 positions match TRBD2. Sequencing was performed on PBMCs, taken from a glioma patient whose treatment included an IDH1 peptide vaccine. The receptor comes from a man aged 35 to 55 with glioma. This CDR3 is CASSFSGGTYEQYF. The CDR3 DNA follows: TGTGCCAGCAGCTTTAGCGGGGGGACCTACGAGCAGTACTTC.